A selection of T cell receptor beta chains follows, all from one sample in a study of Graves' ophthalmopathy and Graves' hyperthyroidism. TCRdb reprocessed the multiplex PCR reads with MiXCR, giving one entry per CDR3 protein. The sample has fewer than 350,000 distinct CDR3 sequences; under 20% are singletons. The specimen sequenced was peripheral blood. Receptors were obtained from an adult man with Graves' ophthalmopathy. Each CDR3 is given with its conserved first and last residue.

TRBJ2-2	TRBV11-1	CASSFLRLVQNTGELFF
TRBJ2-5	TRBV5-1	CASSLGSRQSHQETQYF
TRBJ2-6	TRBV6-2/TRBV6-3	CASSYSTGARSSGANVLTF
TRBJ1-1	TRBV7-2	CASSPGGWGNAEAFF
TRBJ2-7	TRBV28	CASRTRSEEQYF
TRBJ1-2	TRBV28	CASSLAGSYGYTF
TRBJ1-6	TRBV6-5	CASSYGTRVFPLHF
TRBJ2-5	TRBV12-3/TRBV12-4	CASSFFDRPETQYF
TRBJ2-7	TRBV6-5	CASNRGYEQYF
TRBJ2-2	TRBV20-1	CSALSGGNTGELFF
TRBJ2-7	TRBV20-1	CSAQTGTSGRYEQYF
TRBJ1-1	TRBV5-1	CASSLAWMDRTGMMNTEAFF
TRBJ2-7	TRBV2	CASRGNPYEQYF
TRBJ1-1	TRBV6-5	CASSYLGQGNTEAFF
TRBJ2-5	TRBV29-1	CSVGLAQETQYF
TRBJ1-2	TRBV30	CAWSVSLESGYTF
TRBJ1-2	TRBV7-9	CASSKTGGARGYTF
TRBJ2-5	TRBV6-5	CASSYPGQGQGAQYF
TRBJ1-1	TRBV6-5	CASSLSPNGGRGAFF
TRBJ1-1	TRBV20-1	CSALEVTEAFF
TRBJ2-7	TRBV6-2/TRBV6-3	CASSTTSYEQYF
TRBJ1-2	TRBV11-1	CASSLPGTGPIGGYTF